One sample yielded the 30 T cell receptor beta chains listed below, sequenced in a study of control samples from healthy donors and cancer patients. This table comes from immunoSEQ multiplex PCR, and its TCRdb copy is limited to in-frame clones, with some not included. The sample carries about 180,000 clones, around 94% recorded once. The sample taken for sequencing was blood. These receptors originate from a man aged 30 to 39 in good health.

The chain combines TRBV6-6 with TRBJ2-1; a weak D match, TRBD2 (7 bases). Trimming stripped 6 bases from V and 9 bases from J, with 15 bases between. Germline CDR1 is MNHNY and CDR2 is SVGAGI (reference sequence). This CDR3 is 13 amino acids long. CDR3 DNA: TGTGCCAGCAGCCAGGGAGGGGGAAGTGAGCAGTTCTTC. Amino acid sequence: CASSQGGGSEQFF.

The CDR3 DNA reads as TGTGCCAGCAGCCCATCGGGTACTCCCTACAATGAGCAGTTCTTC. Translation: CASSPSGTPYNEQFF. This chain uses TRBV16 with TRBJ2-1; D gene uncertain. The CDR3 extends over 15 amino acids. Germline V CDR1 and CDR2: KGHSY, FQNENV. V was cut by 4 bases and J by 2 bases, with 12 bases left in between.

The genes are TRBV14 and TRBJ1-2; D remains ambiguous. Germline V CDR1 and CDR2: SGHDN, FVKESK. V shed 3 bases and J shed 8 bases, with 10 bases lying between them. CDR3 size: 12 residues. Here the CDR3 reads CASSHRSRGYTF. The DNA of the CDR3 is TGTGCCAGCAGCCACAGGTCAAGAGGCTACACCTTC. Full variable domain (outside the CDR3, taken from reference TRBV14 and TRBJ1-2): EAGVTQFPSHSVIEKGQTVTLRCDPISGHDNLYWYRRVMGKEIKFLLHFVKESKQDESGMPNNRFLAERTGGTYSTLKVQPAELEDSGVYFCASSHRSRGYTFGSGTRLTVV.

The chain uses TRBV7-8 and TRBJ1-3; maybe TRBD1 (6 bases). V lost 1 base to trimming and J lost 0 bases, with 16 bases between them. The germline CDR1 and CDR2 sequences are SGHVS and FQNEAQ. The CDR3 is 18 residues long. The CDR3 here is CASSLEEGTFYSGNTIYF. The CDR3 nucleotides read TGTGCCAGCAGCTTAGAGGAGGGGACATTTTACTCTGGAAACACCATATATTTT.

In DNA form, the CDR3 reads TGTGCCAGCAGCCAAGTGGAGGGGGGGAAGAACACTGAAGCTTTCTTT. Its protein is CASSQVEGGKNTEAFF. The chain is built from TRBV3-1 (or the pseudogene TRBV3-2) and TRBJ1-1, with D possibly being TRBD1 (6 bases). Germline CDR1 is LGHDT and CDR2 is YNNKEL (reference sequence). The ends were cut back, 1 base at V and 1 base at J, with 13 bases in the middle. The CDR3 is 16 residues long.

The chain combines TRBV9 with TRBJ2-1; tentative D call: TRBD1 (6 bases). V lost 4 bases and J lost 4, with 18 bases in between. The germline V gene encodes CDR1 SGDLS and CDR2 YYNGEE. This CDR3 has 16 amino acids. CDR3 in amino acids: CASSLSGAPGYNEQFF. The CDR3 DNA follows: TGTGCCAGCAGCCTCTCAGGGGCCCCGGGGTACAATGAGCAGTTCTTC.

The chain employs TRBV9 and TRBJ1-1, with D perhaps matching TRBD1 (6 bases). The CDR3 is made up of 14 amino acids. Germline CDR1 reads SGDLS; CDR2 reads YYNGEE. Trimming shortened V by 4 bases and J by 5 bases, and 15 bases separated the two germline ends. In DNA, the CDR3 is TGTGCCAGCAGCCCAGGGGCAGGGAGTACTGAAGCTTTCTTT. It is translated as CASSPGAGSTEAFF.

This sequence joins TRBV10-3 and TRBJ1-4; 9 positions agree with TRBD1. The CDR3 covers 14 residues. J was trimmed by 7 bases and V by 10 bases; bases with no gene match: 10. Germline CDR1 ENHRY, CDR2 SYGVKD. CDR3 residues: CATAGQGSFEKLFF. CDR3 bases: TGTGCCACCGCCGGACAGGGGTCGTTTGAAAAACTGTTTTTT.

The chain carries TRBV2 and TRBJ1-4; a possible D gene is TRBD1 (5 bases). Germline lookup yields CDR1 SNHLY and CDR2 FYNNEI. V shed 6 bases and J shed 16 bases, with 24 bases lying between them. The CDR3 is made up of 14 amino acids. CDR3 protein: CASSTQGPQVVSFF. The CDR3 DNA follows: TGTGCCAGCAGCACCCAGGGACCCCAGGTAGTATCGTTTTTT. The variable domain in full, completed from reference TRBV2 and TRBJ1-4, reads EPEVTQTPSHQVTQMGQEVILRCVPISNHLYFYWYRQILGQKVEFLVSFYNNEISEKSEIFDDQFSVERPDGSNFTLKIRSTKLEDSAMYFCASSTQGPQVVSFFGSGTQLSVL.

This rearrangement joins TRBV21-1 to TRBJ1-5. TRBV21-1 is reported as a pseudogene. The CDR3 is made up of 19 amino acids. The DNA of the CDR3 is TGTGCCAGCAGCAAAGCTGGGAACGGGCGAGAGGCTAGCAATCAGCCCCAGCATTTT. Translated: CASSKAGNGREASNQPQHF.

The chain employs TRBV6-5 and TRBJ2-7, with 12 bases fitting TRBD2. V lost 6 bases and J lost 3; bases outside the gene matches: 6. CDR3 length equals 15 residues. CDR1 and CDR2 (germline): MNHEY, SVGAGI. The CDR3 reads CASSGTSGGRYEQYF. CDR3 nucleotide sequence: TGTGCCAGCAGCGGAACTAGCGGGGGGCGCTACGAGCAGTACTTC.

The chain recombines TRBV27 with TRBJ1-4; 9 bases are a match to TRBD1. The CDR3 has 14 amino acids. The trim removed 4 bases at V and 10 bases at J, leaving 7 bases unmatched. CDR1 is MNHEY, CDR2 SMNVEV, per germline (reference sequence). The CDR3 region has the DNA TGTGCCAGCAGTTCGGGACAGGGTTATGGAAAACTGTTTTTT. Amino acids: CASSSGQGYGKLFF. The full variable domain, with the rest looked up from reference TRBV27 and TRBJ1-4, is EAQVTQNPRYLITVTGKKLTVTCSQNMNHEYMSWYRQDPGLGLRQIYYSMNVEVTDKGDVPEGYKVSRKEKRNFPLILESPSPNQTSLYFCASSSGQGYGKLFFGSGTQLSVL.

This rearrangement joins TRBV7-2 to TRBJ2-7; D is ambiguous. V lost 3 bases, J lost 5 bases, and 8 bases lay in between. Germline CDR1 and CDR2: SGHTA and FQGNSA. The CDR3 has 12 amino acids. DNA of the CDR3: TGTGCCAGCAGCTTGCGAGGTAACGAGCAGTACTTC. Protein sequence: CASSLRGNEQYF. Filled out from reference TRBV7-2 and TRBJ2-7, the complete variable domain reads GAGVSQSPSNKVTEKGKDVELRCDPISGHTALYWYRQSLGQGLEFLIYFQGNSAPDKSGLPSDRFSAERTGGSVSTLTIQRTQQEDSAVYLCASSLRGNEQYFGPGTRLTVT.

This sequence joins TRBV28 and TRBJ1-3; D gene uncertain. Trimming stripped 5 bases from V and 0 bases from J, with 14 bases between. CDR3 length equals 16 residues. The germline CDR1 and CDR2 sequences are MDHEN and SYDVKM. The DNA of the CDR3 is TGTGCCAGCAGTCCCCACCTGACGGGCTCTGGAAACACCATATATTTT. Amino acids: CASSPHLTGSGNTIYF.

This clone was seen a single time. The chain couples TRBV7-9 to TRBJ2-2; the match to TRBD1 covers 7 bases. Losses at the gene ends were 4 bases for V and 0 bases for J; bases not matched to a gene: 5. This CDR3 spans 16 amino acids. Germline CDR1 and CDR2: SEHNR and FQNEAQ (reference sequence). CDR3 amino acids: CASSSITGANTGELFF. The CDR3 DNA sequence: TGTGCCAGCAGCTCTATTACAGGGGCGAACACCGGGGAGCTGTTTTTT.

The chain combines TRBV11-2 with TRBJ2-5; tentatively, D is TRBD1 or TRBD2 (6 bases each). Germline values: CDR1 SGHAT, CDR2 FQNNGV. Trimming pared 0 bases from V and 5 bases from J, leaving 19 bases between. CDR3 size: 17 residues. CDR3 loop: CASSLDRTTRGDETQYF. In DNA, the CDR3 is TGTGCCAGCAGCTTAGATAGGACGACTAGGGGGGATGAGACCCAGTACTTC. Filled out from reference TRBV11-2 and TRBJ2-5, the complete variable domain reads EAGVAQSPRYKIIEKRQSVAFWCNPISGHATLYWYQQILGQGPKLLIQFQNNGVVDDSQLPKDRFSAERLKGVDSTLKIQPAKLEDSAVYLCASSLDRTTRGDETQYFGPGTRLLVL.

V usage is TRBV10-2 and J usage is TRBJ2-5; D is uncertain. The CDR3 sequence is 11 residues long. Trimming took off 6 bases at V and 7 bases at J, with 9 bases between the two ends. Per the germline V gene, CDR1 is WSHSY and CDR2 is SAAADI. The CDR3 is CASSRSGTQYF. In DNA form, the CDR3 reads TGCGCCAGCAGCCGATCGGGGACCCAGTACTTC.

V gene TRBV6-5 combines with J gene TRBJ1-1; D is unresolved. This CDR3 has 13 residues. From germline, CDR1 is MNHEY and CDR2 SVGAGI. V lost 0 bases and J 7 bases, leaving 9 bases between the germline ends. CDR3 loop: CASSYSMAFEAFF. The CDR3 DNA is TGTGCCAGCAGTTACTCGATGGCGTTTGAAGCTTTCTTT.

This clone was recorded a few times. CDR3 DNA sequence: TGTGCCAGCAGCTTAAAGTACAGACTCGGCAATGAGCAGTTCTTC. Residues: CASSLKYRLGNEQFF. V usage is TRBV7-9 and J usage is TRBJ2-1, with unresolved D. This CDR3 contains 15 residues. Trimming took off 2 bases at V and 6 bases at J, with 14 bases between the two ends. Per germline, CDR1 SEHNR and CDR2 FQNEAQ (reference sequence). Filled out from reference TRBV7-9 and TRBJ2-1, the complete variable domain reads DTGVSQNPRHKITKRGQNVTFRCDPISEHNRLYWYRQTLGQGPEFLTYFQNEAQLEKSRLLSDRFSAERPKGSFSTLEIQRTEQGDSAMYLCASSLKYRLGNEQFFGPGTRLTVL.

The rearrangement uses TRBV28 and TRBJ1-1; no clear D. This CDR3 is 13 amino acids long. Germline assignment: CDR1 MDHEN and CDR2 SYDVKM. The V gene lost 8 bases and the J gene lost 3 bases, with 13 bases spanning the gap. DNA of the CDR3: TGTGCCAGCTCCCGGGGTGGGTACACTGAAGCTTTCTTT. It encodes CASSRGGYTEAFF.

The J gene is TRBJ2-7, the V gene TRBV25-1, with D perhaps assigned TRBD1 or TRBD2 (5 bases each). V lost 3 bases to trimming and J lost 3 bases, with 18 bases between them. The CDR3 loop spans 16 amino acids. CDR1 MGHDK and CDR2 SYGVNS come from the germline V gene. CDR3 in amino acids: CASSEGTTARGYEQYF. CDR3 nucleotides: TGTGCCAGCAGTGAGGGTACAACAGCGAGGGGCTACGAGCAGTACTTC.

The chain joins TRBV6-5 to TRBJ1-5; 9 nucleotides line up with TRBD1. V lost 4 bases and J lost 6; bases outside the gene matches: 4. From germline, CDR1 is MNHEY and CDR2 SVGAGI. This CDR3 is 14 amino acids long. The CDR3 DNA reads TGTGCCAGCAGTTCCGGGACAGGGACTCAGCCCCAGCATTTT. It translates to CASSSGTGTQPQHF.

The V call is TRBV3-1 (or the pseudogene TRBV3-2), the J call TRBJ2-7; D may be TRBD1 (6 bases). Trimming left V 0 bases short and J 6 bases short, with 15 bases between. The CDR3 loop spans 15 amino acids. Germline V gives CDR1 LGHDT, CDR2 YNNKEL (reference sequence). The CDR3, as DNA: TGTGCCAGCAGCCAAGATGATGGGGGCCCCTTCGAGCAGTACTTC. Protein product: CASSQDDGGPFEQYF.

This sequence joins TRBV6-5 and TRBJ2-7; TRBD2 matches at 8 bases. The CDR3 length is 14 residues. V lost 5 bases and J lost 6; bases outside the gene matches: 9. Germline values: CDR1 MNHEY, CDR2 SVGAGI. The CDR3 coding sequence is TGTGCCAGCAGTAGAATAGCGGGGTCCCTCGAGCAGTACTTC. It specifies CASSRIAGSLEQYF.

V usage is TRBV6-5 and J usage is TRBJ1-6; the match to TRBD1 covers 8 bases. Germline CDR1 is MNHEY and CDR2 is SVGAGI. J was trimmed by 5 bases and V by 5 bases; bases with no gene match: 5. The CDR3 extends over 15 amino acids. CDR3 bases: TGTGCCAGCAGTCTAACAGGGGGAAATAATTCACCCCTCCACTTT. It encodes CASSLTGGNNSPLHF.

The chain couples TRBV5-4 to TRBJ2-7; TRBD2 matches at 11 bases. The germline V gene has CDR1 SGHNT and CDR2 YYREEE (reference sequence). The CDR3 runs to 16 residues. V shed 0 bases and J 5 bases; nucleotides not matched to a gene: 7. Written as DNA, the CDR3 is TGTGCCAGCAGCTTGGTTGCTAGCGGGGGGTTCCACGAGCAGTACTTC. This translates into CASSLVASGGFHEQYF.

The chain couples TRBV7-2 to TRBJ2-3; 10 bases line up with TRBD2. V trimming: 4 bases; J trimming: 3 bases; junction bases outside the gene matches: 7. This CDR3 is 16 amino acids long. Germline lookup yields CDR1 SGHTA and CDR2 FQGNSA. CDR3 sequence: CASSYQRGGRTDTQYF. In DNA, the CDR3 is TGTGCCAGCAGCTACCAGCGGGGGGGCCGAACAGATACGCAGTATTTT.

The V call is TRBV28, the J call TRBJ2-3; 8 bases align to TRBD2. Per the germline V gene, CDR1 is MDHEN and CDR2 is SYDVKM. This CDR3 region has 17 residues. The junction had 17 bases not matched to a gene; V was cut back by 8 bases and J by 4 bases. CDR3 DNA: TGTGCCAGCCCCCCATTGAGCCGGGGGGGTAGCGCAGATACGCAGTATTTT. Amino acid sequence: CASPPLSRGGSADTQYF.

This clone was recorded only once. This sequence joins TRBV28 and TRBJ2-2; no reliable D call. CDR3 length: 13 residues. The germline V gene has CDR1 MDHEN and CDR2 SYDVKM. Trimming cost V 3 bases and J 3 bases, with 5 bases left between them. CDR3 in DNA: TGTGCCAGCAGTTTTGTGGACACCGGGGAGCTGTTTTTT. Amino acid sequence: CASSFVDTGELFF.

The V call is TRBV6-4, the J call TRBJ2-7; 9 positions match TRBD1. The CDR3 runs 16 residues. Trimming removed 7 bases from V and 0 bases from J; junction bases left unmatched: 10. Germline-derived CDR1 and CDR2 are MRHNA and SNTAGT. CDR3 amino acids: CASTGQGTRSSYEQYF. The CDR3 DNA reads as TGTGCCAGCACGGGACAGGGCACAAGGAGCTCCTACGAGCAGTACTTC.